This T cell receptor (beta chain) was documented in a study of T cells in Graves' hyperthyroidism and ophthalmopathy. Uncontrolled infection, other autoimmune disease, pregnancy or lactation barred patients from enrollment. Each diagnosis drew on symptoms, thyroxine, TRAb, thyroid ultrasound and orbital computed tomography findings. Isolation of PBMCs was performed on around 9.7 ml fresh peripheral blood. On this clonotype itself: Antigen: not known.

The study, taken as a whole, reports: From stable hyperthyroidism, ophthalmopathy was set apart by a 13 V-J model.

The CDR3 totals 14 residues. Trimming took 6 bases from V and 5 from J, leaving 17 bases between them. Germline V lookup: CDR1 SGHKS, CDR2 YYEKEE (reference sequence). RNA transcripts gave rise to amplified TCR beta CDR3 regions. The HTBI primer set served for first-round RT-PCR of the TCR CDR3. One entry per CDR3 protein, called by TCRdb with MiXCR from the multiplex PCR reads. Found here are approximately 870,000 distinct CDR3 sequences, 38% of them singletons; the top ten hold 8% to 9%. The chain recombines TRBV5-5 with TRBJ2-5; either TRBD1 or TRBD2 may supply D (5 bases each). The clonotype was recovered from a man in his late teens or twenties with Graves' hyperthyroidism. The sequenced sample was blood. The CDR3 loop is CASTGPPSMETQYF. The CDR3 DNA sequence: TGTGCCAGCACAGGGCCCCCTAGCATGGAGACCCAGTACTTC.